The entry below gives a single TCR beta chain sequence along with its context. Here immunoSEQ multiplex PCR was the method, and the copy in TCRdb shows in-frame clones only, minus some. The repertoire includes about 110,000 clones, over 65% of them detected once, and roughly 3.8% sits in the top ten. Germline lookup yields CDR1 LNHDA and CDR2 SQIVND (reference sequence). Trimming removed 4 bases at V and 6 bases at J, with 18 bases between. CDR3 size: 16 residues. This record comes from a study of blood T cell repertoires in COVID-19. The chain recombines TRBV19 with TRBJ2-2; TRBD1 is a possible D gene (6 bases). Sequencing was performed on peripheral blood. The TCR originated in a woman older than 75 with acute or convalescent COVID-19. The CDR3 DNA follows: TGTGCCAGTAGTACGGAAAGCAGGGGACGGCCCGGGGAGCTGTTTTTT. Its translation: CASSTESRGRPGELFF. The whole variable domain, filled in from reference TRBV19 and TRBJ2-2, reads DGGITQSPKYLFRKEGQNVTLSCEQNLNHDAMYWYRQDPGQGLRLIYYSQIVNDFQKGDIAEGYSVSREKKESFPLTVTSAQKNPTAFYLCASSTESRGRPGELFFGEGSRLTVL.